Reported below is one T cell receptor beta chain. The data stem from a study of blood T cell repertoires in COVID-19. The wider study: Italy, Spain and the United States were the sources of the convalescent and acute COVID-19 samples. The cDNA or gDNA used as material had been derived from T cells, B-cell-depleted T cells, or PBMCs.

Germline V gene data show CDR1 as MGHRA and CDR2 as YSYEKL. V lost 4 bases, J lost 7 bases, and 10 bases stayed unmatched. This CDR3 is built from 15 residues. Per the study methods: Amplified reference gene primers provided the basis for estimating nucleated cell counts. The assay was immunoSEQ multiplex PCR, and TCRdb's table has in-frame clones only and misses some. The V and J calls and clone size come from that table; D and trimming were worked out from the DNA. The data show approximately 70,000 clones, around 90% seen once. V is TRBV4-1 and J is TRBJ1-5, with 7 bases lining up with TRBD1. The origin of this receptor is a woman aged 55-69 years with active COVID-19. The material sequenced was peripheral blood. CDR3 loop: CASSRSTGEWQPQHF. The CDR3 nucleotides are TGCGCCAGCAGCCGGTCAACAGGGGAGTGGCAGCCCCAGCATTTT.